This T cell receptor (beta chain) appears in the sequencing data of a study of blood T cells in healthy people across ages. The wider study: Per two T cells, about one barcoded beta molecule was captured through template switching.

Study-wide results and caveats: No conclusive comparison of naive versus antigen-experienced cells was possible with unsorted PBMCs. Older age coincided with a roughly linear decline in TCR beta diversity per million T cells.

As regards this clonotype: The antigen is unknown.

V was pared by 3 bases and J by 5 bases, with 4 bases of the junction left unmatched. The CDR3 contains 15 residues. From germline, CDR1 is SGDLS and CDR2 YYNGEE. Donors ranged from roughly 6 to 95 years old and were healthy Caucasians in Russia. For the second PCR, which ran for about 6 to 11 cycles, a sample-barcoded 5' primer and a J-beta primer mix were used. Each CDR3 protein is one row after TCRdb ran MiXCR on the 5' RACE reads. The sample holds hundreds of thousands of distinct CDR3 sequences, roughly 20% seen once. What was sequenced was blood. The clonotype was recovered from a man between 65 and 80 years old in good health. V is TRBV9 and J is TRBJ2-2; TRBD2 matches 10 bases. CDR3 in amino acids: CASSAGTSETGELFF. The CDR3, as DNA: TGTGCCAGCAGCGCCGGGACTAGCGAGACCGGGGAGCTGTTTTTT.